The source of this T cell receptor beta chain is a study of human T cells and chemical hapten exposure (dated by TCRdb to the early 2020s). About the investigation overall: For sensitization, 2% DPC in acetone was applied to a roughly 2 cm by roughly 2 cm area of upper inner arm skin. Throughout the study period of around 25 weeks, patients also received therapeutic DPC doses to the scalp every week. Patch testing was done on the upper back using Finn chambers containing 0.01% DPC, and results were scored after 6 days according to International Contact Dermatitis Research Group standards. The mostly female patient cohort included alopecia areata with under or over 50% scalp involvement, alopecia totalis and alopecia universalis. Libraries were pooled for sequencing, and variation in per-sample TCR yields was attributed mainly to small differences in library volumes within the pool. In alopecia patients, the study followed how the peripheral blood TCR repertoire changed in vivo over primary and secondary sensitization to diphenylcyclopropenone (DPC), a hapten. Blood samples were taken from patients before sensitization (week 0) and at 2, 6 and about 24 weeks after DPC sensitization. Twenty-nine alopecia patients provided blood for TCR sequencing at one to four time points (pre-sensitization, 2, 6 and 24 weeks).

Paper-wide results and their limitations: Patch test score was positively correlated with the number of PT1 expanded TCRs, with significance at thresholds 8, 16 and 32 but not at 4. All patients had alopecia, a presumed autoimmune disease, so their immune response might differ from that of healthy individuals. No change with DPC sensitization was found in the number of TCRs above 1 in 1000 frequency, and no evidence of global repertoire structure alterations was found. After repeated subsampling, changes were observed in the strength of the expansion versus patch-test correlation and in the threshold at which the correlation became significant. Compared with pre-sensitization or healthy control sets, expanded TCRs formed significantly more large CDR3 similarity clusters, which is consistent with antigen-driven responses.

The time point label corresponds to: pre-sensitization, week 0. In the paper's terms, the treatment or condition label means: therapeutic diphenylcyclopropenone sensitization with weekly scalp DPC. At each patch-test visit, blood was drawn before the patch test was applied. Patients were considered eligible if aged 18 to 70, diagnosed with alopecia and deemed suitable for DPC therapy, and patients were excluded if pregnant. Total RNA was extracted from unfractionated whole blood that had been collected in Tempus Blood RNA tubes. The sample holds many counts of this clonotype. Its target antigen remains unknown. No per-base quality is available; no much larger clone lies one base away. V is trimmed back by 4 bases and J by 0 bases, and the junction contains 5 bases that no gene match accounts for. In the germline V gene, CDR1 corresponds to SGHRS and CDR2 to YFSETQ. Including the terminal cysteine and phenylalanine, the CDR3 comprises 17 residues. The entry retains the CDR3 DNA only, 51 bases that are in frame from base 1.

Library preparation employed RACE. This sample was sequenced with a NextSeq 500. During library preparation, unique molecular identifiers were attached to individual cDNA molecules so that TCRs could be counted quantitatively and reproducibly. For every blood RNA sample, sequencing covered both the TCR alpha and TCR beta chains. The authors' analysis ran thus. A median of around 96,000 TCRs per sample was observed, with a range of roughly 20,000 to 700,000. The Decombinator software suite was used to annotate the V, J and CDR3 of the TCR reads. For the PS versus PT1 abundance plots, all samples were subsampled to the same number of TCRs (28,000). TCRs were defined as expanded if absent before sensitization and observed at least eight times at the 2-week time point. TCRdb reprocessing: public reads trimmed at Q25 with fastp, clones called with MiXCR, in-frame beta chains kept. Records with the same CDR3 protein are collapsed into one entry carrying the most frequent genes and DNA. None of the V and J calls come from the authors' own analysis; TCRdb made them. The sample table records roughly 110,000 distinct CDR3 sequences; 9% to 15% of these occur just once. The ten top clones hold around 1.6% of the sample.

The receptor was isolated from a woman aged 45-60 years with alopecia areata. Some clones in this sample may be carry-over from other donors' samples. The sequence is built from TRBV5-1 and TRBJ2-6, and TRBD1 aligns with 9 junction nucleotides. The material was whole blood, obtained in connection with sensitization to the hapten diphenylcyclopropenone (DPC). Here is the DNA: TGCGCCAGCAGCCCCGGACAGGGGTACTCTGGGGCCAACGTCCTGACTTTC. Translated, this is CASSPGQGYSGANVLTF.